This is a list of T cell receptor beta chains from one sample in a study of radiotherapy plus CTLA-4 blockade in lung cancer. TCRdb's table, derived via immunoSEQ multiplex PCR, lists solely in-frame clones and lacks some. The table shows about 100,000 clones, with 83% occurring only once. The sample here was peripheral blood, taken from a patient treated with radiotherapy plus ipilimumab. Source of these receptors: a human donor with non-small cell lung cancer who had stable disease on radiotherapy plus ipilimumab. Both conserved end residues are part of each CDR3. The order of the fields is CDR3 DNA, CDR3 protein, V gene, D gene, J gene, clone size. The D gene is left open where the match is weak. The size of a clone is reported for some rows only, either as once, few or many, or as a class for expanded clones.

CDR3 DNA: TGTGCCAGCAGCAGGGGGCGGTTGACTGAAGCTTTCTTT
CDR3 protein: CASSRGRLTEAFF
V gene: TRBV6-1
D gene: TRBD1
J gene: TRBJ1-1
clone size: .

CDR3 DNA: TGCAGCGTTGTACAGGGACCAACTGAAAAACTGTTTTTT
CDR3 protein: CSVVQGPTEKLFF
V gene: TRBV29-1
D gene: .
J gene: TRBJ1-4
clone size: .

CDR3 DNA: TGTGCCAGCAGCGGCAAGCCTGGGACTAGCGGGGAGGTCGGGGAGCTGTTTTTT
CDR3 protein: CASSGKPGTSGEVGELFF
V gene: TRBV9
D gene: TRBD2
J gene: TRBJ2-2
clone size: .

CDR3 DNA: TGTGCCAGCAGCCCCGTCATCCGGGGGGGGGACAATGAGCAGTTCTTC
CDR3 protein: CASSPVIRGGDNEQFF
V gene: TRBV9
D gene: TRBD2
J gene: TRBJ2-1
clone size: .

CDR3 DNA: TGTGCCAGCAGTTTTCTAAGCGGGAGGGATGAGCAGTTCTTC
CDR3 protein: CASSFLSGRDEQFF
V gene: TRBV28
D gene: TRBD2
J gene: TRBJ2-1
clone size: once

CDR3 DNA: TGTGCTAGTGGCCAAGGTTGGGGCCTCCAAGAGACCCAGTACTTC
CDR3 protein: CASGQGWGLQETQYF
V gene: TRBV12-5
D gene: .
J gene: TRBJ2-5
clone size: .

CDR3 DNA: TGTGCCAGCAGCGATAGGTGGGCCGCAGATACGCAGTATTTT
CDR3 protein: CASSDRWAADTQYF
V gene: TRBV9
D gene: .
J gene: TRBJ2-3
clone size: once

CDR3 DNA: TGTGCCAGCAGTTTTTTGGGGTCCTACGAGCAGTACTTC
CDR3 protein: CASSFLGSYEQYF
V gene: TRBV28
D gene: .
J gene: TRBJ2-7
clone size: .

CDR3 DNA: TGTGCCAGCAGCGTCCTACAGGTCATGGAGCAGTTCTTC
CDR3 protein: CASSVLQVMEQFF
V gene: TRBV2
D gene: .
J gene: TRBJ2-1
clone size: once

CDR3 DNA: TGTGCCAGCAGCGTAGCCGGGGTTGGAAACACCATATATTTT
CDR3 protein: CASSVAGVGNTIYF
V gene: TRBV9
D gene: .
J gene: TRBJ1-3
clone size: .

CDR3 DNA: TGTGCCAGCAGCCTGGACAGAAAATATAATTCACCCCTCCACTTT
CDR3 protein: CASSLDRKYNSPLHF
V gene: TRBV7-4
D gene: .
J gene: TRBJ1-6
clone size: .

CDR3 DNA: TGTGCCAGCTCACCAGTGACCTTTACCGGGGAGCTGTTTTTT
CDR3 protein: CASSPVTFTGELFF
V gene: TRBV18
D gene: .
J gene: TRBJ2-2
clone size: .

CDR3 DNA: TGTGCCAGCAGCCCCTGGGTTGACGGACTTGGGGGCTACACCTTC
CDR3 protein: CASSPWVDGLGGYTF
V gene: TRBV13
D gene: .
J gene: TRBJ1-2
clone size: once

CDR3 DNA: TGTGCCAGCAGCGCCCGACTAGTTGGAAAGAATGAGCAGTTCTTC
CDR3 protein: CASSARLVGKNEQFF
V gene: TRBV9
D gene: .
J gene: TRBJ2-1
clone size: .

CDR3 DNA: TGCAGCGTTAGACAGGGGTGGATCTCCTACAATGAGCAGTTCTTC
CDR3 protein: CSVRQGWISYNEQFF
V gene: TRBV29-1
D gene: TRBD1
J gene: TRBJ2-1
clone size: .

CDR3 DNA: TGTGCCAGCAGCCAAATTCACCGGGCCGTCGATGGCTACACCTTC
CDR3 protein: CASSQIHRAVDGYTF
V gene: TRBV14
D gene: .
J gene: TRBJ1-2
clone size: .

CDR3 DNA: TGTGCCAGCAGCTCCGGCCCCAATGAGCAGTTCTTC
CDR3 protein: CASSSGPNEQFF
V gene: TRBV11-3
D gene: .
J gene: TRBJ2-1
clone size: .

CDR3 DNA: TGTGCCAGCGGAAAGCGGGCCGGGCCCCTCTATGGCTACACCTTC
CDR3 protein: CASGKRAGPLYGYTF
V gene: TRBV21-1
D gene: .
J gene: TRBJ1-2
clone size: .

CDR3 DNA: TGTGCCACCCCGGGGACTAGCGAGGCCTACGAGCAGTACTTC
CDR3 protein: CATPGTSEAYEQYF
V gene: TRBV9
D gene: TRBD2
J gene: TRBJ2-7
clone size: .

CDR3 DNA: TGTGCCAGCAGCTTACCGGGCACCGGGGAGCTGTTTTTT
CDR3 protein: CASSLPGTGELFF
V gene: TRBV7-8
D gene: .
J gene: TRBJ2-2
clone size: .